This section outlines one T cell receptor (beta chain) sequence together with its context. No antigen is known for it. The naive CD8+ gate required CD45RO-CCR7+CD27+CD95- phenotype. All TRB cDNA libraries came from 5' RACE performed with UMI labels. From the 5' RACE reads, TCRdb lists one entry per CDR3 protein and no DNA. Its clone listing holds around 81,000 distinct CDR3 sequences. This sample was taken from a study of CXCR3-negative and CXCR3-positive naive CD8 T cells. Study-level results: Whereas memory cells differed, naive CXCR3-negative and CXCR3-positive cells shared similar TRBV-TRBJ usage. Both naive subsets showed comparably high diversity, and memory CD8+ cells showed much lower diversity.

This CDR3 has 16 amino acids. CDR1 is DFQATT, CDR2 SNEGSKA, per germline (reference sequence). V and J are TRBV20-1 and TRBJ2-2; the TCRdb call, TRBD2, lacks DNA for checking. Sequencing was carried out using naive CXCR3- CD8+ T cells from blood. Indicated subset: CD45RO-CCR7+CD27+CD95- naive CD8+ T cells lacking CXCR3 (TNR3-). The TCR was taken from a human donor in good health. Some clones in this sample may be carry-over from other donors' samples. The CDR3 protein is CSARPAGGKVSGELFF.